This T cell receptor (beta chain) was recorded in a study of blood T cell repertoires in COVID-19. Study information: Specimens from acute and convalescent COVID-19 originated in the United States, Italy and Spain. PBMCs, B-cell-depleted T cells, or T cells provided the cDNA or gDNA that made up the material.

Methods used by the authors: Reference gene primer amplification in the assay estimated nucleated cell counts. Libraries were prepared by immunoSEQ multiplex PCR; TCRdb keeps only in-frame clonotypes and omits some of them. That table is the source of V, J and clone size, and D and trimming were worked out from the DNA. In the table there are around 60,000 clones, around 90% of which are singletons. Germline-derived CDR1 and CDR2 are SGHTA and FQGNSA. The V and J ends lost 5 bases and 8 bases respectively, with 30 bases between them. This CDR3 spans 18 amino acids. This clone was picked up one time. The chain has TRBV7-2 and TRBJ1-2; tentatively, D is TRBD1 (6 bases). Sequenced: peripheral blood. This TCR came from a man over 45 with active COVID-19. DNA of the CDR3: TGTGCCAGCAGCCCCAGGTTTGATGGGGGCGCATCTCGGGGCGGCTACACCTTC. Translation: CASSPRFDGGASRGGYTF.